This T cell receptor beta chain was captured in a study of T cell responses to AZD1222 COVID-19 vaccine. Study results and caveats: White British donors predominated, females outnumbered males, and clonal diversity was possibly underestimated. The study found vaccine-associated CD4 TCRs spanning spike, dominant at 160-218 and 743-854. Baseline antibody screening turned up just six seropositive AZD1222 recipients.

Concerning this clone itself: Its target is not known.

Losses at the gene ends were 4 bases for V and 3 bases for J; bases not matched to a gene: 6. This CDR3 is 15 amino acids long. In germline, CDR1 is SGHNT, CDR2 YYREEE (reference sequence). Libraries were prepared by immunoSEQ multiplex PCR; TCRdb keeps only in-frame clonotypes and omits some of them. Of about 160,000 clones in the sample, 80% to 95% were seen once. The sample in question was peripheral blood, obtained on day 0 of AZD1222 vaccination. This chain links TRBV5-4 with TRBJ2-1, with 8 bases fitting TRBD2. The origin of this receptor is an adult in good health. The CDR3 nucleotides are TGTGCCAGCAGCCGGATTAGCGGGAACTACAATGAGCAGTTCTTC. Translated: CASSRISGNYNEQFF.